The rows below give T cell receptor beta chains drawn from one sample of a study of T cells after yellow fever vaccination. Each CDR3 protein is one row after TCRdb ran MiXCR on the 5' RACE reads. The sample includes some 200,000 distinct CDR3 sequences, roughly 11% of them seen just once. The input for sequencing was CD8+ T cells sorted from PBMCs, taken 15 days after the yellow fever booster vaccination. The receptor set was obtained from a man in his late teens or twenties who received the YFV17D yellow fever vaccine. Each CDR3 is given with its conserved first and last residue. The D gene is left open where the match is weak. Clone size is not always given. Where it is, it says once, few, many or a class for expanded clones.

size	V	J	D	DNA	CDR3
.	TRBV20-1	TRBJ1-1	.	TGCAGTGCTAGAGATACAGGCAACACTGAAGCTTTCTTT	CSARDTGNTEAFF
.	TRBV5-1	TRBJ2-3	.	TGCGCCAGCAGCGGTTGGGGACGCACAGATACGCAGTATTTT	CASSGWGRTDTQYF
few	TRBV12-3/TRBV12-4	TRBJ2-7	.	TGTGCCAGCAGTTTGGTCGCCTACGAGCAGTACTTC	CASSLVAYEQYF
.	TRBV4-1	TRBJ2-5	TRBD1	TGCGCCAGCAGCCAAGACAGGGGGCTGGTGTGGGAGACCCAGTACTTC	CASSQDRGLVWETQYF
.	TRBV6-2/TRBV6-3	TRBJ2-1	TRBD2	TGTGCCAGCAGTTACGGGGAGCGGGGGGGCGGTGAGCAGTTCTTC	CASSYGERGGGEQFF
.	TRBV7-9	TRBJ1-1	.	TGTGCCAGCAGGGATGTCAGGGGCGGGACTGAAGCTTTCTTT	CASRDVRGGTEAFF
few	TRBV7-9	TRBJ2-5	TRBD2	TGTGCCAGCAGCCCCTCCGGGACTAGCGGGGTAGAGACCCAGTACTTC	CASSPSGTSGVETQYF
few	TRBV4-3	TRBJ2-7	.	TGCGCCAGCAGCCAAGATCTCCGGGGGATCAGGTCCTACGAGCAGTACTTC	CASSQDLRGIRSYEQYF
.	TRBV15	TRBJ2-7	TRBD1	TGTGCCACCAGCAGGCCCGTCGACAGGGTGTACGAGCAGTACTTC	CATSRPVDRVYEQYF
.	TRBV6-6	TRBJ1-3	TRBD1	TGTGCCACCACAGGGGAAGGGCACACCATATATTTT	CATTGEGHTIYF
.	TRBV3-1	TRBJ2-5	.	TGTGCCAGCAGCCAAGATGCAACTAGCTACCAAGAGACCCAGTACTTC	CASSQDATSYQETQYF
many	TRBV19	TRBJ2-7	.	TGTGCCACCGCTACGGGGGCCCTTTCCTACGAGCAGTACTTC	CATATGALSYEQYF
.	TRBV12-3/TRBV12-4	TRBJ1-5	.	TGTGCCAGCAGAGATCCGGGGAGTAACCAGCCCCAGCATTTT	CASRDPGSNQPQHF
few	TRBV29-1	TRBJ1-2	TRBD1	TGCAGCGTAGCGACAGGGCCTTCAGGCTACACCTTC	CSVATGPSGYTF
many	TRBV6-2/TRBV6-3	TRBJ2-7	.	TGTGCCAGCAGACACCTAGGGGACCTTAACTACGAGCAGTACTTC	CASRHLGDLNYEQYF
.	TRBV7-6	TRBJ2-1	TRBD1	TGTGCCAGCAGCCCTCTTCGACAGGGAAATTACAATGAGCAGTTCTTC	CASSPLRQGNYNEQFF
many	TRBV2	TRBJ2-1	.	TGTGCCAGCAGGGACAATGAGCAGTTCTTC	CASRDNEQFF
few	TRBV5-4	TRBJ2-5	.	TGTGCCAGCAGCTTCGGGGCGGGCCAAGAGACCCAGTACTTC	CASSFGAGQETQYF
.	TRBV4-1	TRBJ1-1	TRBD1	TGCGCCAGCAGCTACCGACAGGGTGGAACTGAAGCTTTCTTT	CASSYRQGGTEAFF
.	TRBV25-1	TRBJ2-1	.	TGTGCCAGCAGTGGCTCCGGACGGGGGGCCTCCTACAATGAGCAGTTCTTC	CASSGSGRGASYNEQFF
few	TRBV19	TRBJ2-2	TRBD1	TGTGCCAGTACCCCTGACAGGGGGTACACCGGGGAGCTGTTTTTT	CASTPDRGYTGELFF
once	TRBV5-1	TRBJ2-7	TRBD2	TGCGCCAGCAGCTTACGGGGGGGAGAAGTAACCCGTGAAGACGAGCAGTACTTC	CASSLRGGEVTREDEQYF
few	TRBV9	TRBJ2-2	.	TGTGCCAGCAGCACACCAGGTACCGGGGAGCTGTTTTTT	CASSTPGTGELFF
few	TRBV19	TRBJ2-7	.	TGTGCCAGTAGTATGGGGGCGACGCGCAGCTCCTACGAGCAGTACTTC	CASSMGATRSSYEQYF
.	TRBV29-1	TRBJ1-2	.	TGCAGCGTTGTTGGGGGGCTCGACTATGGCTACACCTTC	CSVVGGLDYGYTF
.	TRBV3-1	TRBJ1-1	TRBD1	TGTGCCAGCAGCCACCGGACAGGGTGGACTGAAGCTTTCTTT	CASSHRTGWTEAFF
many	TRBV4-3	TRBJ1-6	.	TGCGCCAGCAGCCAAGACAGGGGTCGTAATTCACCCCTCCACTTT	CASSQDRGRNSPLHF
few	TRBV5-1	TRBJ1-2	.	TGCGCCAGCAGCTTGGCCCCTTTCCTGACCACCCAGACGGGTTCCTATGGCTACACCTTC	CASSLAPFLTTQTGSYGYTF
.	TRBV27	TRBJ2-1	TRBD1	TGTGCCAGCAGTTTATCGACAGGGTTGCCCAATGAGCAGTTCTTC	CASSLSTGLPNEQFF
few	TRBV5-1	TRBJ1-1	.	TGCGCCAGCAGCTTGGCCGGGTGGGACACTGAAGCTTTCTTT	CASSLAGWDTEAFF
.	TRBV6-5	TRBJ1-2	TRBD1	TGTGCCAGCAGTACCCACTCCCACAGGGGAGGCGGCTACACCTTC	CASSTHSHRGGGYTF
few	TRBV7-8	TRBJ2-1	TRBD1	TGTGCCAGCAGCCGAAAAGGACAGGGAGTCAATGAGCAGTTCTTC	CASSRKGQGVNEQFF
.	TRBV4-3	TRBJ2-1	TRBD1	TGCGCCAGCAGCCAAGGGACAGGGACGCCCAATGAGCAGTTCTTC	CASSQGTGTPNEQFF
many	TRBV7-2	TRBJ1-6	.	TGTGCCAGCAGCTACCGACCTAATTCACCCCTCCACTTT	CASSYRPNSPLHF
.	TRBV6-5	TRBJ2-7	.	TGTGCCACCGGCACCTACGAGCAGTACTTC	CATGTYEQYF
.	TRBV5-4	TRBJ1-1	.	TGTGCCAGCAAGGGGGAGACTGAAGCTTTCTTT	CASKGETEAFF
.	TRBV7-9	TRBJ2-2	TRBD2	TGTGCCAGCAGCTTAAGCGGGGGGGCGAACACCGGGGAGCTGTTTTTT	CASSLSGGANTGELFF
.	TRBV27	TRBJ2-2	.	TGTGCCAAAGGGGATGCCACCGGGGAGCTGTTTTTT	CAKGDATGELFF
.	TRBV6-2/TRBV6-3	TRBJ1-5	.	TGTGCCAGCAGTGTTCCGGGGGGCAGTCAGCACCAGCATTTT	CASSVPGGSQHQHF
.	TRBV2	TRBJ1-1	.	TGTGCCAGCAGTGACGAGATCGGGGGCGCCATGGGGACTGAAGCTTTCTTT	CASSDEIGGAMGTEAFF
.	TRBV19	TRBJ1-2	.	TGTGCCAGTAGTATAGAGGGACGCTATGGCTACACCTTC	CASSIEGRYGYTF
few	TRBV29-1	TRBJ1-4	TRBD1	TGCAGCGTACGAGGACAGGGGGGTAATGAAAAACTGTTTTTT	CSVRGQGGNEKLFF
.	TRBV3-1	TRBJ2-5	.	TGTGCCAGCAGCCGCCTTCCGGACTCCCTGGGGGAGACCCAGTACTTC	CASSRLPDSLGETQYF
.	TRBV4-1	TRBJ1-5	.	TGCGCCAGCAGCCCTCTGGGTAGGGATCAGCCCCAGCATTTT	CASSPLGRDQPQHF
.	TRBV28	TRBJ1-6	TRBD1	TGTGCCAGCGGACAGGGATCCTATAATTCACCCCTCCACTTT	CASGQGSYNSPLHF
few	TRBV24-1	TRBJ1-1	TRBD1	TGTGCCACCCGCCCGAGGGGGCGGGAAACTGAAGCTTTCTTT	CATRPRGRETEAFF
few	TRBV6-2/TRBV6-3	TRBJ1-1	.	TGTGCCAGCAGTTATGGCAGCATGAAGGCTTTCTTT	CASSYGSMKAFF
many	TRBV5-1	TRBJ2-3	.	TGCGCCAGCAGCGCCCCAGAGGGTGTGCAGTATTTT	CASSAPEGVQYF
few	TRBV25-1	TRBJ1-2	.	TGTGCCAGCGCTGAACAGGGTGGCTACACCTTC	CASAEQGGYTF
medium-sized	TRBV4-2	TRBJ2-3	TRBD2	TGTGCCAGCAGCCAAGCACTAGCGGGGGGTACAGATACGCAGTATTTT	CASSQALAGGTDTQYF
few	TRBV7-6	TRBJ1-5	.	TGTGCCAGCAGCCGGGACAAAGGTCAGCCCCAGCATTTT	CASSRDKGQPQHF
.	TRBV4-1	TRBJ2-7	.	TGCGCCAGCAGCCAAGCACTCGGGGAGGTGCTGACTCGCTCCTACGAGCAGTACTTC	CASSQALGEVLTRSYEQYF
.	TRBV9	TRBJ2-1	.	TGTGCCAGCAGCGTCCGGGACGGCCTCTACAATGAGCAGTTCTTC	CASSVRDGLYNEQFF
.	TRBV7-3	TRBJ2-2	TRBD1	TGTGCCAGCAGTTCCCAGGGGACAGGGGACACCGGGGAGCTGTTTTTT	CASSSQGTGDTGELFF